These 15 T cell receptor beta chains share one sample of origin, sequenced in a study of identical twins. Each CDR3 protein is one row after TCRdb ran MiXCR on the 5' RACE reads. The table shows hundreds of thousands of distinct CDR3 sequences, with less than 8% occurring only once. These data were also reused for a study on yellow fever vaccine responses in identical twins.

The sample consisted of memory (CD45RO+) T cells sorted from blood. These receptors were obtained from a woman younger than 30 in good health.

This clonotype has at least ten counts. J is TRBJ2-7 and V is TRBV18; 10 nucleotides match TRBD1. CDR1 and CDR2 (germline): KGHSH, LQKENI. V lost 2 bases, J lost 9 bases, and 7 bases stayed unmatched. The CDR3 consists of 14 residues. CDR3 loop: CASSPGDRGRGQYF. CDR3 nucleotide sequence: TGTGCCAGCTCACCAGGGGACAGGGGTCGGGGGCAGTACTTC.

Many counts were recorded for this clonotype. The rearrangement joins TRBV3-1 to TRBJ1-4, with D tentatively TRBD1 (5 bases). Between the trimmed V and J ends, which lost 6 bases and 4 bases, there was a span of 15 bases. This CDR3 spans 15 amino acids. Per the germline V gene, CDR1 is LGHDT and CDR2 is YNNKEL (reference sequence). For the CDR3, the DNA is TGTGCCAGCAGACCCGGGGGGGTGAATAATGAAAAACTGTTTTTT. Amino acids: CASRPGGVNNEKLFF.

This clonotype was counted ten times or more. The chain has TRBV10-3 and TRBJ2-5; 15 positions match TRBD2. This CDR3 comprises 17 residues. In germline, CDR1 is ENHRY, CDR2 SYGVKD. Trimming took 5 bases from V and 0 from J; bases not matched to a gene: 4. The CDR3 is CAISPGTSGRYQETQYF. For the CDR3, the DNA is TGTGCCATCAGTCCCGGGACTAGCGGGAGGTACCAAGAGACCCAGTACTTC.

This clonotype was recorded once. This chain uses TRBV7-8 with TRBJ2-1; D might be TRBD1 or TRBD2, each matching 5 bases. Looked up from germline, CDR1 is SGHVS and CDR2 is FQNEAQ. The CDR3 runs to 14 residues. V shed 3 bases and J shed 5 bases, with 11 bases lying between them. CDR3 coding DNA: TGTGCCAGCAGCTTCGGGGCTCGAGACAATGAGCAGTTCTTC. This codes for CASSFGARDNEQFF. The variable domain in full, with the rest retrieved from reference TRBV7-8 and TRBJ2-1, is GAGVSQSPRYKVAKRGQDVALRCDPISGHVSLFWYQQALGQGPEFLTYFQNEAQLDKSGLPSDRFFAERPEGSVSTLKIQRTQQEDSAVYLCASSFGARDNEQFFGPGTRLTVL.

This clonotype was seen many times. This chain joins TRBV15 and TRBJ2-3; 8 bases align to TRBD2. Germline V CDR1 and CDR2: LNHNV, YYDKDF (reference sequence). The ends lost 3 bases at V and 2 bases at J; junction bases unmatched: 4. The CDR3 sequence is 15 residues long. CDR3 residues: CATSRELAATDTQYF. Here the CDR3 DNA reads TGTGCCACCAGCAGGGAACTAGCGGCCACAGATACGCAGTATTTT.

This clonotype was observed many times. The CDR3 here is CASSFPGQGNQPQHF. The CDR3 bases are TGTGCCAGCAGTTTCCCGGGGCAGGGCAATCAGCCCCAGCATTTT. This chain joins TRBV28 and TRBJ1-5, with TRBD1 as a possible D gene (5 bases). Trimming removed 3 bases at V and 2 bases at J, with 11 bases between. The CDR3 contains 15 residues. Germline lookup yields CDR1 MDHEN and CDR2 SYDVKM.

J is TRBJ2-5 and V is TRBV4-2; no reliable D call. The CDR3 runs to 14 residues. The V and J ends lost 0 bases and 5 bases respectively, with 10 bases between them. Germline lookup yields CDR1 LGHNA and CDR2 YNFKEQ. The CDR3 sequence: CASSQDLLRETQYF. CDR3 nucleotide sequence: TGTGCCAGCAGCCAAGATCTCCTACGCGAGACCCAGTACTTC.

The chain couples TRBV15 to TRBJ2-5, with a weak D call TRBD1 (6 bases). This CDR3 is 13 amino acids long. Germline V gene lookup returns CDR1 LNHNV and CDR2 YYDKDF (reference sequence). The V gene lost 5 bases and the J gene lost 5 bases, with 12 bases spanning the gap. The CDR3 DNA reads TGTGCCACCAGCGGGCGGCAGGGGGAGACCCAGTACTTC. Protein: CATSGRQGETQYF.

This chain joins TRBV5-1 and TRBJ1-5; tentative D call: TRBD1 (6 bases). CDR3 length: 15 residues. Germline CDR1 reads SGHRS; CDR2 reads YFSETQ. Trimming pared 1 base from V and 6 bases from J, leaving 14 bases between. This CDR3 reads CASSLSGAISQPQHF. CDR3 bases: TGCGCCAGCAGCTTGTCGGGGGCGATTTCTCAGCCCCAGCATTTT. The variable domain in full, with the rest retrieved from reference TRBV5-1 and TRBJ1-5, is KAGVTQTPRYLIKTRGQQVTLSCSPISGHRSVSWYQQTPGQGLQFLFEYFSETQRNKGNFPGRFSGRQFSNSRSEMNVSTLELGDSALYLCASSLSGAISQPQHFGDGTRLSIL.

This clonotype has a handful of counts. The chain is built from TRBV3-1 and TRBJ2-1; 8 nucleotides agree with TRBD2. Germline V gives CDR1 LGHDT, CDR2 YNNKEL (reference sequence). The CDR3 loop spans 15 amino acids. The V and J ends lost 4 bases and 6 bases, in that order; junction bases with no gene match: 8. CDR3 nucleotides: TGTGCCAGCAGCCCCAGCGGGAGTCTGGGCAATGAGCAGTTCTTC. Residues: CASSPSGSLGNEQFF.

Only a few counts were recorded for this clonotype. The chain has TRBV7-9 and TRBJ2-7; D unclear. Per the germline V gene, CDR1 is SEHNR and CDR2 is FQNEAQ (reference sequence). The length of the CDR3 is 14 residues. Trimming cost V 0 bases and J 7 bases, with 13 bases left between them. The CDR3 DNA is TGTGCCAGCAGCTTAGCGGAGTTAGGGCGAGAGCAGTACTTC. Encoded protein: CASSLAELGREQYF.

V gene TRBV30 combines with J gene TRBJ2-7; 11 nucleotides match TRBD1. In germline, CDR1 is GTSNPN, CDR2 SVGIG (reference sequence). Trimming cost V 4 bases and J 3 bases; bases outside gene matches: 5. The CDR3 runs 14 residues. The CDR3 loop is CAWIPGTGGYEQYF. The CDR3 nucleotides read TGTGCCTGGATTCCCGGGACAGGGGGCTACGAGCAGTACTTC. Together with reference TRBV30 and TRBJ2-7, the CDR3 gives the full variable domain: SQTIHQWPATLVQPVGSPLSLECTVEGTSNPNLYWYRQAAGRGLQLLFYSVGIGQISSEVPQNLSASRPQDRQFILSSKKLLLSDSGFYLCAWIPGTGGYEQYFGPGTRLTVT.

This clonotype has a handful of counts. The chain employs TRBV27 and TRBJ2-5, with 7 bases aligning to TRBD1. Per germline, CDR1 MNHEY and CDR2 SMNVEV (reference sequence). The CDR3 runs 14 residues. V dropped 6 bases and J dropped 4; count of bases not matched to a gene: 8. The CDR3 protein is CASSQQGQRETQYF. In DNA, the CDR3 is TGTGCCAGCAGCCAACAGGGGCAGAGAGAGACCCAGTACTTC.

This clonotype has at least ten counts. The chain joins TRBV12-3 or TRBV12-4 to TRBJ2-3; 9 nucleotides line up with TRBD2. This CDR3 has 15 residues. With 3 bases clipped from V and 4 bases from J, the junction kept 5 bases outside the gene matches. DNA of the CDR3: TGTGCCAGCAGTTTTTCGGAGCGGGAGGCAGATACGCAGTATTTT. Its protein product is CASSFSEREADTQYF.

This clonotype has only a few counts. J is TRBJ2-5 and V is TRBV20-1; TRBD2 matches 14 bases. V was pared by 6 bases and J by 4 bases, with 16 bases of the junction left unmatched. CDR1 and CDR2 from the germline V gene are DFQATT and SNEGSKA (reference sequence). The CDR3 is 18 residues long. As DNA, the CDR3 is TGCAGTGCCAACTCGAGACTAGCGGGGGGGCTAAGCAGAGAGACCCAGTACTTC. Amino acids: CSANSRLAGGLSRETQYF.